The rows below give T cell receptor beta chains drawn from one sample of a study of OX40 agonist ivuxolimab in advanced cancers. The assay was immunoSEQ multiplex PCR, and TCRdb's table has in-frame clones only and misses some. Of tens of thousands of clones in the sample, roughly nine tenths were seen once. The sequencing here drew on CD4+ or CD8+ T cells sorted from blood, taken in a trial of the OX40 agonist ivuxolimab. These receptors were taken from an adult with an advanced solid tumor such as melanoma, head and neck, liver or kidney cancer. Both conserved end residues are part of each CDR3. The order of the fields is D gene, V gene, clone size, J gene, CDR3 length, CDR3 protein, CDR3 DNA. A D gene is named only where the DNA matches it firmly. A row's size may be missing; if present it is once, few, many or a size class.

TRBD2	TRBV7-9	NA	TRBJ2-1	16	CASSLEVASGRNEQFF	TGTGCCAGCAGCTTAGAAGTGGCTAGCGGGAGGAATGAGCAGTTCTTC
NA	TRBV5-1	once	TRBJ2-1	15	CASSFGGQTYNEQFF	TGCGCCAGCAGCTTTGGAGGCCAAACCTACAATGAGCAGTTCTTC
NA	TRBV6-5	NA	TRBJ2-7	14	CASSYGTGTYEQYF	TGTGCCAGCAGTTATGGGACTGGGACCTACGAGCAGTACTTC
TRBD1	TRBV19	NA	TRBJ1-3	13	CASRQGAGNTIYF	TGTGCCAGTAGACAGGGGGCTGGAAACACCATATATTTT
NA	TRBV29-1	NA	TRBJ1-1	13	CSVEDLTGYEAFF	TGCAGCGTTGAAGACCTGACAGGTTATGAAGCTTTCTTT
TRBD1	TRBV2	NA	TRBJ1-2	14	CASRDDRVNYGYTF	TGTGCCAGCAGGGACGACAGGGTTAACTATGGCTACACCTTC
TRBD1	TRBV10-3	once	TRBJ2-7	16	CAISEVRGTGIYEQYF	TGTGCCATCAGTGAGGTACGAGGGACAGGAATTTACGAGCAGTACTTC
TRBD1	TRBV7-3	NA	TRBJ2-2	15	CASSTRQGANGELFF	TGTGCCAGCAGCACTAGACAGGGGGCAAACGGGGAGCTGTTTTTT
NA	TRBV15	NA	TRBJ2-1	15	CATSRAAGGANEQFF	TGTGCCACCAGCAGAGCAGCGGGCGGGGCCAATGAGCAGTTCTTC
TRBD1	TRBV4-3	NA	TRBJ2-3	13	CASSQTRQGLRYF	TGCGCCAGCAGCCAAACCAGACAGGGCTTACGGTATTTT
TRBD1	TRBV7-2	NA	TRBJ2-5	13	CASSTYRGETQYF	TGTGCCAGCAGCACATACAGGGGAGAGACCCAGTACTTC
TRBD2	TRBV7-3	NA	TRBJ2-1	15	CASSLTLAGGDEQFF	TGTGCCAGCAGCTTAACTCTAGCGGGAGGGGATGAGCAGTTCTTC
TRBD2	TRBV5-1	few	TRBJ2-2	14	CASSEGLANGELFF	TGCGCCAGCAGCGAGGGACTAGCTAATGGGGAGCTGTTTTTT
TRBD2	TRBV7-9	NA	TRBJ2-5	13	CASTPTGGETQYF	TGTGCCAGCACCCCGACGGGGGGAGAGACCCAGTACTTC
NA	TRBV11-2	NA	TRBJ2-5	13	CASSLAGPGTQYF	TGTGCCAGCAGCTTAGCAGGTCCGGGGACCCAGTACTTC
NA	TRBV9	NA	TRBJ2-1	14	CASSVTGVLDEQFF	TGTGCCAGCAGCGTAACGGGAGTCCTGGATGAGCAGTTCTTC
TRBD2	TRBV6-5	NA	TRBJ2-5	15	CASRRESGSWETQYF	TGTGCCAGCAGGCGTGAGAGCGGGAGTTGGGAGACCCAGTACTTC
TRBD1	TRBV7-9	NA	TRBJ1-1	15	CASSADGQGRTEAFF	TGTGCCAGCAGCGCAGATGGACAGGGGAGGACTGAAGCTTTCTTT
TRBD2	TRBV5-4	NA	TRBJ2-1	15	CASSLGSGSRNEQFF	TGTGCCAGCAGCTTGGGCAGCGGGAGTCGGAATGAGCAGTTCTTC
TRBD2	TRBV12-5	NA	TRBJ2-2	16	CASGSLAGRRAGELFF	TGTGCTAGTGGTTCCCTAGCGGGACGAAGGGCCGGGGAGCTGTTTTTT
NA	TRBV20-1	once	TRBJ2-1	10	CSAVGNEQFF	TGCAGTGCCGTAGGTAATGAGCAGTTCTTC
TRBD1	TRBV5-5	NA	TRBJ2-7	15	CASSLSGQGSYEQYF	TGTGCCAGCAGCTTGTCCGGACAGGGATCCTACGAGCAGTACTTC
NA	TRBV9	NA	TRBJ1-1	13	CASSFQGGTEAFF	TGTGCCAGCAGCTTTCAGGGCGGCACTGAAGCTTTCTTT